Detailed here is one T cell receptor beta chain. The antigen remains unidentified. This record belongs to a study of CD8+ T cells in alopecia areata. Study-wide results and limits: It was observed that many expanded lesional clones persisted in scalp and blood during tofacitinib.

Treatment reported: oral pan-JAK inhibitor, 5-10 mg twice daily. Alopecia areata patients provided lesional scalp punch biopsies and peripheral blood, both collected for the study. Sequencing relied on a cDNA template that was reverse transcribed from extracted RNA. Sequencing used immunoSEQ multiplex PCR; TCRdb keeps in-frame clones, though not all of them. The repertoire has about 200,000 clones, 35% to 40% of them found once; the top ten carry 0.48%. Germline V CDR1 and CDR2: LNHDA, SQIVND (reference sequence). This CDR3 has 13 amino acids. V was trimmed by 8 bases and J by 7 bases, leaving 17 bases between them.

The V gene is TRBV19, the J gene TRBJ1-2; maybe TRBD1 (5 bases). The receptor comes from a human donor with alopecia areata. This sample comprised CD4+ T cells sorted from blood, obtained at approximately week 30, from a patient treated with tofacitinib. CDR3 region: CASARQGEGGYTF. The CDR3, as DNA: TGTGCCAGTGCGCGGCAGGGAGAGGGTGGCTACACCTTC. Full variable domain (remainder filled in from reference TRBV19 and TRBJ1-2): DGGITQSPKYLFRKEGQNVTLSCEQNLNHDAMYWYRQDPGQGLRLIYYSQIVNDFQKGDIAEGYSVSREKKESFPLTVTSAQKNPTAFYLCASARQGEGGYTFGSGTRLTVV.